The T cell receptor (beta chain) under discussion was sequenced for a study of blood T cell repertoires in COVID-19. The wider study: Acute-phase and convalescent COVID-19 samples originated in the United States, Italy and Spain. PBMCs, B-cell-depleted T cells, or T cells provided the cDNA or gDNA that made up the material.

In the original workflow: How many nucleated cells were present was estimated from reference gene primer amplification. TCRdb keeps only in-frame clones here, not all; method: immunoSEQ multiplex PCR. V and J calls and clone size are given by that table; D and trimming were obtained from the DNA. The table has fewer than 40,000 clones, roughly nine tenths seen once; the top ten hold 20% to 30%. V gave up 6 bases and J gave up 13 bases, with 15 bases separating them. CDR3 size: 11 residues. Germline CDR1 LGHNT, CDR2 FRNRAP. The count of this clone is one. This sequence originates from a woman over 75 with active or convalescent COVID-19. The sequenced sample consisted of peripheral blood. This chain joins TRBV12-5 and TRBJ1-2; D gene unclear. The CDR3 reads CASGNHIPGTF. Here the CDR3 DNA reads TGTGCTAGTGGCAACCATATTCCCGGCACCTTC.